This T cell receptor beta chain derives from a study of T cell responses to AZD1222 COVID-19 vaccine (dated by TCRdb to about 2021). A note on the overall study: A total of approximately 250 trial participants underwent TCR sequencing, of whom about 210 had received two doses of AZD1222 and 26 had received two doses of the MenACWY control vaccine. Trial participants were enrolled by age into subgroups of 18-55, 56-69 and 70-plus years, and roughly 150, 30 and 60 TCR-sequenced participants, respectively, were included in these subgroups.

Overall study outcomes, separate from this receptor: Spike-specific TCR breadth and depth rose significantly after two AZD1222 doses compared with day 0 and with MenACWY recipients. Most participants were white British and females outnumbered males, and the authors suggested that clonal diversity may have been underestimated. The whole spike protein was spanned by vaccine-associated CD4 TCRs, and dominant responses were seen in regions 160-218 and 743-854. The 56-69-year group was small, and its depth increase did not reach significance, likely because of low power. Because no day 14 peak-response samples were available, repertoires were characterized only after the peak T cell response. Conclusions about previously exposed vaccinees are limited because only six or seven AZD1222 recipients were SARS-CoV-2 seropositive at baseline. Reportedly, almost half of the unique spike-specific TCRs recognized epitopes lying outside the regions that are mutated in the B.1.351 and B.1.1.7 variants.

The CDR3 regions of human TCRbeta chains were analyzed by immunosequencing. Under the source paper's analysis protocol: TCRs in the repertoires were compared against a reference library of SARS-CoV-2-specific TCRs that had been generated with the MIRA antigen-specificity platform. Breadth was defined as the fraction of unique TCRs that were SARS-CoV-2-associated. Depth was defined as the fraction of total T cells that were SARS-CoV-2-associated. Using the MIRA data, each spike-specific TCR was mapped to the spike region that the TCR reacts to and placed in a CD4 or CD8 class. Log10-transformed breadth and depth values were compared by one-way ANOVA with Sidak's multiple comparisons tests. The table comes from immuneACCESS by way of TCRdb, which keeps in-frame sequences with V and J called. Part of the clones is missing from these tables; in studies checked, under half for an unresolved V gene and the rest for unknown reasons. The V and J calls and clone size come from that table; D and trimming were worked out from the DNA. In this sample the table shows about 180,000 clones, roughly 94% of which occur a single time. The ten biggest clones cover roughly 1.5% of the sample.

The time point label corresponds to: about 28 days (+/-7) after the second vaccine dose. AZD1222 recipients whose second dose came at about 4 weeks and those whose second dose came at about 12 weeks were combined into one group, since spike-specific TCR depth and breadth did not differ between the two schedules. Samples from vaccinated people were obtained from the UK trials COV001 and COV002, which included a single-blind randomized controlled phase 2/3 trial of AZD1222 (ChAdOx1 nCoV-19) in healthy adults. For TCRbeta chain sequencing, PBMC samples were collected from trial participants at day 0 and at day 28 after the second dose. About this clone: Its antigen specificity is not known. No much larger clone exists at a distance of one base, and base qualities are not known.

From the germline V gene, CDR1 is SNHLY and CDR2 is FYNNEI. The CDR3 runs 13 residues from the cysteine to the phenylalanine. The sequence is cut down to CDR3 DNA, 39 bases in frame from base 1. The trim is 6 bases for V and 6 bases for J, with a gap of 12 bases between the germline ends. This clonotype was sampled from an adult who received the AZD1222 COVID-19 vaccine. The rearranged segments are TRBV2 and TRBJ2-1; matching of 6 bases hints at TRBD2 as the D gene. The source was peripheral blood, collected 28 days after the second AZD1222 dose. The sequenced DNA is TGTGCCAGCAGCGAGAGACTAGGCAATGAGCAGTTCTTC. Translation gives CASSERLGNEQFF.